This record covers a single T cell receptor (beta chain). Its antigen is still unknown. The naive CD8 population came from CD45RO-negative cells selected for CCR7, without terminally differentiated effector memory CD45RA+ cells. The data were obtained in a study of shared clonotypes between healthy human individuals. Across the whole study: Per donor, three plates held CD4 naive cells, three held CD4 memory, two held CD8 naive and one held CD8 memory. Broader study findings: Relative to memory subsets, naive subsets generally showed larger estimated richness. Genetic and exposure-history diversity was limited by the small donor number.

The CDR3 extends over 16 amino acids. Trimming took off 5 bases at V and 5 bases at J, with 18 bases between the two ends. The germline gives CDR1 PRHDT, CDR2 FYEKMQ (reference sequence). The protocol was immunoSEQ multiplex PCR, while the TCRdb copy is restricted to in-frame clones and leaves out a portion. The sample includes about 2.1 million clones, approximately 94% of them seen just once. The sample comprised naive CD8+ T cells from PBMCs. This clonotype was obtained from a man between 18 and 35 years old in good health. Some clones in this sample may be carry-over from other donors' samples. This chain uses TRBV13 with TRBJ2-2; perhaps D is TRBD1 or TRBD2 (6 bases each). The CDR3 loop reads CASSRVRGRETGELFF. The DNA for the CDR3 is TGTGCCAGCAGCAGGGTCCGGGGGCGCGAGACCGGGGAGCTGTTTTTT.